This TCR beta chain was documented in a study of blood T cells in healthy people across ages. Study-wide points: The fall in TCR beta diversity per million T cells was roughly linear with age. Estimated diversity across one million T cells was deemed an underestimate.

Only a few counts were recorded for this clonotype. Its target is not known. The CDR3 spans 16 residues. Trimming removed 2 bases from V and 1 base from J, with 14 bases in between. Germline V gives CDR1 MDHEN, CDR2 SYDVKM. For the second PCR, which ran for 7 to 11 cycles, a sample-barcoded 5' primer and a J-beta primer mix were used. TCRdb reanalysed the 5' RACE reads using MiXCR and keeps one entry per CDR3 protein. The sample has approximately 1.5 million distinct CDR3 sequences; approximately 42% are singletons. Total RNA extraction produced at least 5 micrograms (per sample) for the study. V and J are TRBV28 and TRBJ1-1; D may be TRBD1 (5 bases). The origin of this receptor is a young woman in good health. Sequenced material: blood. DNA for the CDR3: TGTGCCAGCAGTTTAAGGCCCGGGGCAGGGAACACTGAAGCTTTCTTT. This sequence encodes CASSLRPGAGNTEAFF.